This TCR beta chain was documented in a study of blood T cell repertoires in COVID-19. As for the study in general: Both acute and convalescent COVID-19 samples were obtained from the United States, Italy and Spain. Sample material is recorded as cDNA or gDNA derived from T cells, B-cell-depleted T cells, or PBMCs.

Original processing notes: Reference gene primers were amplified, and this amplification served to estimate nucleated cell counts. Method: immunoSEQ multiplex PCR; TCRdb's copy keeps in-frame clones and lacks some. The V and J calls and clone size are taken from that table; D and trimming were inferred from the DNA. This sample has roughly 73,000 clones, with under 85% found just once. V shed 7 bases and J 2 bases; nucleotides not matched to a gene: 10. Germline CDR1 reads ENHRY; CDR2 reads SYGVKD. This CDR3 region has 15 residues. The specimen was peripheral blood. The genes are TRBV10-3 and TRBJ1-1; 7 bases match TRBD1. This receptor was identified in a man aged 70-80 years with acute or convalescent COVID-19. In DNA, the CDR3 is TGTGCCATCACCCGGACAGGAAACTTCAACACTGAAGCTTTCTTT. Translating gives CAITRTGNFNTEAFF.